The clone carrying this TCR beta chain has just a few counts. Its specificity is not known. This sample was taken from a study of T-cell reconstitution after alpha-beta-depleted transplantation in children. General study results and limits: Newly produced T cells mostly accounted for T-cell counts and diversity one year post-transplant. Several hundred expanded graft clones reportedly supplied alpha-beta T cells about two months after transplant. Some patients' high day-60 TCRbeta diversity was traced to surviving recipient T cells and thymic progenitors.

The CDR3 extends over 13 amino acids. Trimming removed 7 bases from V and 2 bases from J, with 13 bases in between. Looked up from germline, CDR1 is SQVTM and CDR2 is ANQGSEA. Unique molecular identifiers featured in how the TCRbeta library was prepared. MiXCR, run by TCRdb on the PCR reads, gives a single entry per CDR3 protein. The data contain more than 85,000 distinct CDR3 sequences, approximately 8% of them singletons. The V gene is TRBV29-1, the J gene TRBJ2-3; D uncertain. This specimen consisted of PBMCs, obtained before TCRalphabeta/CD19-depleted stem cell transplant. The source of this sequence is a boy aged 2 to 10 with acute lymphoblastic leukemia, due to receive a stem cell transplant. The CDR3: CSAVADPTDTQYF. The CDR3, as DNA: TGCAGCGCTGTAGCAGACCCCACAGATACGCAGTATTTT.